This note documents a single TCR beta chain sequence. Its antigen is currently unknown. Frozen PBMC stocks contributed about 1.8 micrograms of genomic DNA to the TCR beta libraries. This record belongs to a study of cytotoxic CD8 clonotypes in ibrutinib-treated CLL. As for the study in general: Results showed 25 or so partial and 2 complete responses; following median around 73 months, 14 remained remitted, approximately twelve advanced.

Profiled with immunoSEQ multiplex PCR; TCRdb holds only in-frame clones, not every one. This sample has hundreds of thousands of clones, with under 80% found just once. Broader study findings: Sampling times (in sustained-remission versus progressing patients) were not the same. The clonality went up when patients responded to ibrutinib and dropped back toward baseline at progression.

V shed 6 bases and J shed 2 bases, with 14 bases lying between them. The CDR3 is made up of 15 amino acids. The germline gives CDR1 MNHEY, CDR2 SMNVEV (reference sequence). The rearrangement links TRBV27 to TRBJ2-1, with a weak D call TRBD1 (5 bases). This clonotype originated in a human donor with chronic lymphocytic leukemia. The sample consisted of PBMCs, taken after 24 months of ibrutinib treatment. This CDR3 reads CASSLTGEAYNEQFF. The DNA for the CDR3 is TGTGCCAGCAGCCTAACAGGAGAGGCCTACAATGAGCAGTTCTTC.